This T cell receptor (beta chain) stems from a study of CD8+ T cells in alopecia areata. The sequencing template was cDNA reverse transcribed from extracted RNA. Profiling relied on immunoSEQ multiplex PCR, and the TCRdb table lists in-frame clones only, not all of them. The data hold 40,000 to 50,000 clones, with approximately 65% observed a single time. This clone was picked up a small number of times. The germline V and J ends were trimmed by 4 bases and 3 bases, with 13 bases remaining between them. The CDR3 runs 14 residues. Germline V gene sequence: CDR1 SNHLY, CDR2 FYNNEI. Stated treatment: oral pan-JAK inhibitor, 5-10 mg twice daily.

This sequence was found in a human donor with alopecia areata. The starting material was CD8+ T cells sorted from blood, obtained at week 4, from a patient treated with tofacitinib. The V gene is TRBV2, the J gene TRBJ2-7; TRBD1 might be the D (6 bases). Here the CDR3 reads CASSATSDSYEQYF. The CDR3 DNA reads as TGTGCCAGCAGTGCCACCTCGGACAGCTACGAGCAGTACTTC.